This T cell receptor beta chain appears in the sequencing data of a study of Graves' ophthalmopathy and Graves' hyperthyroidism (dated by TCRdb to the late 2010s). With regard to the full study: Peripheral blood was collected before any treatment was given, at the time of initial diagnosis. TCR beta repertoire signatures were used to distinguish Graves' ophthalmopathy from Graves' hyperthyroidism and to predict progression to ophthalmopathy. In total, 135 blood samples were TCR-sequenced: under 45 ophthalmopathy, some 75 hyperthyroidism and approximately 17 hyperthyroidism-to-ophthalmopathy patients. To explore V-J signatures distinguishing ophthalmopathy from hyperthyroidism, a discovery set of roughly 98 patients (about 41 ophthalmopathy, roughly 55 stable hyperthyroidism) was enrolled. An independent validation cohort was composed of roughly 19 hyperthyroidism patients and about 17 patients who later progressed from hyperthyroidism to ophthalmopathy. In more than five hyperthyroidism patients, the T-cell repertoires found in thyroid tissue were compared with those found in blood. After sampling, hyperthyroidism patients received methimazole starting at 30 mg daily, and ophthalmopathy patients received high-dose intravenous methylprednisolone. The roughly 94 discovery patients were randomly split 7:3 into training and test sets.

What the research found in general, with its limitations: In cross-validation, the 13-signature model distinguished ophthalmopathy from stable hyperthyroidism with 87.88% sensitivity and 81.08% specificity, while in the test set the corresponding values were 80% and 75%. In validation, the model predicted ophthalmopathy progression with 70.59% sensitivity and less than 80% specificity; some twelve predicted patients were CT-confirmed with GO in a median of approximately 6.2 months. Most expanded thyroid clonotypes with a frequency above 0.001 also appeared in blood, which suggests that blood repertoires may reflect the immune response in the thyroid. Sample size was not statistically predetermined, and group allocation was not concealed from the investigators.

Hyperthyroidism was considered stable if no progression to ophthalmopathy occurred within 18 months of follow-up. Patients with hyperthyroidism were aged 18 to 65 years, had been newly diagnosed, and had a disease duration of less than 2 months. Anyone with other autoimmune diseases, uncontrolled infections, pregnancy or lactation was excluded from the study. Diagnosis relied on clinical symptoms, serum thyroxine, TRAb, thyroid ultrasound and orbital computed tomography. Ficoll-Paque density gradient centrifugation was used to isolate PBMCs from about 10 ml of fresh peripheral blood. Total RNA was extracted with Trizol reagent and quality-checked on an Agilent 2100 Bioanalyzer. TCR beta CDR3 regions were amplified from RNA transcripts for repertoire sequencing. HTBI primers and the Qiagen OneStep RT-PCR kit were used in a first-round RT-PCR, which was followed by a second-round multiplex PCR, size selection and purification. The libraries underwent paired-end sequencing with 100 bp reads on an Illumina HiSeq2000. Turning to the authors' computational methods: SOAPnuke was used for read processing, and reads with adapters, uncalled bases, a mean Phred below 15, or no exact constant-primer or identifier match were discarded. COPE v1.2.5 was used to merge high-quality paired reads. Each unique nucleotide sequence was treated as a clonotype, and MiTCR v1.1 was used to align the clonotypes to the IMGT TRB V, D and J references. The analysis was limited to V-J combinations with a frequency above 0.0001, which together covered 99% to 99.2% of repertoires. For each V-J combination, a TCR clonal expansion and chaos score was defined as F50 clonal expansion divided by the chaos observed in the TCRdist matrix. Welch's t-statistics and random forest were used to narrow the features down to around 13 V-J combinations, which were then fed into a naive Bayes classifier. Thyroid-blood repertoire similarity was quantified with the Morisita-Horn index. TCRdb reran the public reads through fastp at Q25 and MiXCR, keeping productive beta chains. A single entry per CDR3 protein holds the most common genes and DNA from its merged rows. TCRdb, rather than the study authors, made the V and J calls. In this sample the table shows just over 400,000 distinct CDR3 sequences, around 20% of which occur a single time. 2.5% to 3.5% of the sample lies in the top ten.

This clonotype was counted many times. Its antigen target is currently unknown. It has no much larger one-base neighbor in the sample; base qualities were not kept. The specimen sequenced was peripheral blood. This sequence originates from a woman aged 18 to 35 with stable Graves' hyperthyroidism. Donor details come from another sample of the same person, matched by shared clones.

The DNA sequence reads TGCAGTGCCGATCCCGGGGCAGGGGATAGTCAGCCCCAGCATTTT. This sequence encodes CSADPGAGDSQPQHF. This chain joins TRBV20-1 to TRBJ1-5; the D gene is perhaps TRBD1, on 6 matching bases. The CDR3 starts with the cysteine, ends with the phenylalanine, and has 15 residues. Just CDR3 DNA is preserved here, 45 bases in frame from base 1. The germline ends are 21 bases apart after V is trimmed by 6 bases and J by 6 bases. From the germline V gene (reference sequence), CDR1 is DFQATT and CDR2 is SNEGSKA.